The 28 T cell receptor beta chains presented below share a single source sample, sequenced in a study of vaccination and CD4 T cells after COVID-19. The sample's treatment: approximately 10-day PBMC culture with coronavirus spike peptide pools or control peptides (ViraFEST assay). An Oncomine TCR Beta short-read assay was used to sequence the DNA from cultured CD4+ T cells. Using its own MiXCR run on the PCR reads, TCRdb lists one record per CDR3 protein. The sample has 9,500 to 15,000 distinct CDR3 sequences; around 20% are singletons. Their antigen targets remain unknown. The sample consisted of CD4+ T cells from blood, cultured in vitro, taken before SARS-CoV-2 vaccination. The receptors derive from a human donor who received a COVID-19 vaccine.

The V call is TRBV5-1, the J call TRBJ2-3; no clear D. CDR3 length: 14 residues. The V gene's germline CDR1 is SGHRS and CDR2 YFSETQ. Trimming left V 1 base short and J 6 bases short, with 12 bases between. CDR3 sequence: CASSLTPYSDTQYF. For the CDR3, the DNA is TGCGCCAGCAGCTTGACACCTTACTCGGATACGCAGTATTTT.

V and J are TRBV7-2 and TRBJ2-7; TRBD1 matches at 8 bases. Germline CDR1 SGHTA, CDR2 FQGNSA. The CDR3 is made up of 15 amino acids. V lost 5 bases and J lost 0; bases outside the gene matches: 6. Here the CDR3 DNA reads TGTGCCAGCAGCCCCGGGACAGGAGACTCCTACGAGCAGTACTTC. Translating it yields CASSPGTGDSYEQYF.

The CDR3 coding sequence is TGTGCCAGCAGTTTGGGGCAGGGTGGCGAGCTGTTTTTT. Residues: CASSLGQGGELFF. The V and J genes are TRBV12-3 or TRBV12-4 and TRBJ2-2; possibly TRBD1 for D (5 bases). V shed 3 bases and J shed 11 bases, with 13 bases lying between them. This CDR3 has 13 amino acids.

The rearrangement uses TRBV5-1 and TRBJ2-2, with D possibly TRBD1 on 5 matching bases. V was trimmed by 0 bases and J by 3 bases, leaving 6 bases between them. The germline gives CDR1 SGHRS, CDR2 YFSETQ. The CDR3 runs 14 residues. CDR3 DNA sequence: TGCGCCAGCAGCTTGGAGGGGTACACCGGGGAGCTGTTTTTT. Its translation is CASSLEGYTGELFF.

The chain joins TRBV25-1 to TRBJ2-5, with D perhaps assigned TRBD1 or TRBD2 (5 bases each). Trimming pared 4 bases from V and 5 bases from J, leaving 11 bases between. The length of the CDR3 is 13 residues. CDR1 is MGHDK, CDR2 SYGVNS, per germline. The CDR3 bases are TGTGCCAGCAGTGTCGCCGAGGGGGAGACCCAGTACTTC. Protein product: CASSVAEGETQYF.

This clonotype was counted a few times. In DNA form, the CDR3 reads TGTGCTAGTGGCCAACCCGGTGGGACAGGGACTTCACCCCTCCACTTT. Translated, it gives CASGQPGGTGTSPLHF. The chain is built from TRBV12-5 and TRBJ1-6; 9 bases are a match to TRBD1. CDR1 and CDR2 (germline): LGHNT, FRNRAP. The trim removed 6 bases at V and 9 bases at J, leaving 12 bases unmatched. The CDR3 has 16 residues.

The chain recombines TRBV19 with TRBJ1-6; D gene ambiguous. The germline V and J ends were trimmed by 2 bases and 7 bases, with 12 bases remaining between them. This CDR3 region has 15 residues. CDR1 is LNHDA and CDR2 is SQIVND in the germline V gene (reference sequence). The CDR3 DNA is TGTGCCAGTAGTATAAGAGGAAACGAAAATTCACCCCTCCACTTT. Translation gives CASSIRGNENSPLHF.

By its share, this clonotype is medium-sized. The chain combines TRBV10-3 with TRBJ2-3; 8 bases line up with TRBD2. The V and J ends lost 2 bases and 5 bases, in that order; junction bases with no gene match: 3. The CDR3 runs to 14 residues. CDR1 is ENHRY and CDR2 is SYGVKD in the germline V gene. The CDR3 DNA follows: TGTGCCATCAGTGAGCGGGGGGGCAAAGATACGCAGTATTTT. Translating gives CAISERGGKDTQYF.

The rearrangement uses TRBV19 and TRBJ1-3, with D uncertain. The V gene lost 6 bases and the J gene lost 0 bases, with 12 bases spanning the gap. The CDR3 has 15 amino acids. Germline V gene sequence: CDR1 LNHDA, CDR2 SQIVND (reference sequence). The CDR3 spells CASSPTLVSGNTIYF. As DNA, the CDR3 is TGTGCCAGTAGCCCGACCCTGGTCTCTGGAAACACCATATATTTT.

The V and J genes are TRBV5-1 and TRBJ1-1, with D possibly TRBD1 on 5 matching bases. Trimming pared 4 bases from V and 4 bases from J, leaving 17 bases between. The CDR3 runs to 15 residues. Germline CDR1 SGHRS, CDR2 YFSETQ. The CDR3 loop is CASSKGEQRGTEAFF. In nucleotides, the CDR3 is TGCGCCAGCAGCAAAGGAGAACAAAGGGGCACTGAAGCTTTCTTT.

The rearrangement joins TRBV6-1 to TRBJ2-7; 10 bases map to TRBD1. The V gene end was trimmed by 3 bases and the J gene end by 5 bases; junction bases not matched to a gene: 7. The germline CDR1 and CDR2 sequences are MNHNS and SASEGT. CDR3 size: 15 residues. The CDR3 protein is CASSDPRTGGDEQYF. In DNA form, the CDR3 reads TGTGCCAGCAGTGATCCTAGGACAGGGGGGGACGAGCAGTACTTC.

This chain links TRBV5-1 with TRBJ2-7; D gene ambiguous. CDR1 SGHRS and CDR2 YFSETQ come from the germline V gene. This CDR3 has 16 residues. V lost 0 bases and J 7 bases, leaving 20 bases between the germline ends. DNA of the CDR3: TGCGCCAGCAGCTTGGAACCCGGCGTAGGATCGGCTGAGCAGTACTTC. The encoded protein is CASSLEPGVGSAEQYF.

By sample fraction, this clonotype is medium-sized. The chain couples TRBV6-1 to TRBJ1-2, with 12 bases fitting TRBD1. CDR3 length equals 17 residues. The germline gives CDR1 MNHNS, CDR2 SASEGT. The trim removed 0 bases at V and 2 bases at J, leaving 4 bases unmatched. CDR3 coding DNA: TGTGCCAGCAGTGAAGCAGGGGACAGGGGGCCGAACTATGGCTACACCTTC. Its protein product is CASSEAGDRGPNYGYTF.

A few counts support this clonotype. This chain links TRBV25-1 with TRBJ2-1; 10 bases are shared with TRBD1. From germline, CDR1 is MGHDK and CDR2 SYGVNS. CDR3 length equals 15 residues. V was pared by 3 bases and J by 7 bases, with 6 bases of the junction left unmatched. CDR3 coding DNA: TGTGCCAGCAGTGATCCGGGACAGGGGAGGAATGAGCAGTTCTTC. Translation: CASSDPGQGRNEQFF.

The rearrangement links TRBV5-1 to TRBJ2-2; unclear D gene. Trimming took 1 base from V and 0 from J, leaving 7 bases between them. The germline V gene has CDR1 SGHRS and CDR2 YFSETQ. The CDR3 is 15 residues long. The CDR3 DNA is TGCGCCAGCAGCTTGAGAAGGCCGAACACCGGGGAGCTGTTTTTT. This sequence encodes CASSLRRPNTGELFF.

This clonotype appeared a few times. The rearrangement links TRBV12-3 or TRBV12-4 to TRBJ2-7; D is tentatively TRBD1 or TRBD2 (6 bases each). V was pared by 3 bases and J by 2 bases, with 17 bases between. The CDR3 consists of 16 residues. CDR3 protein: CASSFGGRGPAYEQYF. The CDR3 nucleotides are TGTGCCAGCAGTTTTGGGGGTCGGGGGCCCGCCTACGAGCAGTACTTC.

This clonotype was detected only a few times. The chain carries TRBV19 and TRBJ2-1; 10 bases are shared with TRBD1. The V segment lost 10 bases and the J segment 9 bases; nucleotides outside the gene matches: 9. This CDR3 has 13 amino acids. Germline V gene lookup returns CDR1 LNHDA and CDR2 SQIVND (reference sequence). The CDR3 nucleotides read TGTGCCACCCGGGACAGGGGAGTCGGTGAGCAGTTCTTC. It codes for CATRDRGVGEQFF. Filled out from reference TRBV19 and TRBJ2-1, the complete variable domain reads DGGITQSPKYLFRKEGQNVTLSCEQNLNHDAMYWYRQDPGQGLRLIYYSQIVNDFQKGDIAEGYSVSREKKESFPLTVTSAQKNPTAFYLCATRDRGVGEQFFGPGTRLTVL.

In its sample, this clonotype was seen once. V is TRBV19 and J is TRBJ2-3; D perhaps matches TRBD2 (6 bases). There are 18 residues in the CDR3. The germline V and J ends were trimmed by 5 bases and 0 bases, with 21 bases remaining between them. Germline V gives CDR1 LNHDA, CDR2 SQIVND (reference sequence). The CDR3 spells CASSHRRGKLSSTDTQYF. The CDR3 nucleotides are TGTGCCAGTAGTCACCGCCGGGGGAAGCTGAGTAGCACAGATACGCAGTATTTT.

A few counts support this clonotype. This sequence joins TRBV19 and TRBJ1-5, with D possibly being TRBD1 (5 bases). The CDR3 is 13 amino acids. Trimming removed 8 bases from V and 3 bases from J, with 11 bases in between. Germline-derived CDR1 and CDR2 are LNHDA and SQIVND (reference sequence). Written as DNA, the CDR3 is TGTGCCAGTGTCGGCAGGGACAATCAGCCCCAGCATTTT. Its translation: CASVGRDNQPQHF.

This clonotype was counted a few times. This chain joins TRBV7-2 and TRBJ1-2; 7 bases are shared with TRBD1. V shed 5 bases, J shed 4 bases, and the junction held 7 bases outside the gene matches. CDR1 and CDR2 (germline): SGHTA, FQGNSA. The length of the CDR3 is 14 residues. CDR3 loop: CASSGQARGYGYTF. The CDR3 DNA reads as TGTGCCAGCAGCGGACAGGCCAGGGGCTATGGCTACACCTTC.

The rearrangement joins TRBV10-3 to TRBJ2-5; TRBD1 matches 7 bases. V shed 3 bases, J shed 4 bases, and the junction held 11 bases outside the gene matches. Looked up from germline, CDR1 is ENHRY and CDR2 is SYGVKD. The CDR3 consists of 16 residues. CDR3 in amino acids: CAISELGQEVGETQYF. CDR3 DNA: TGTGCCATCAGTGAACTCGGACAGGAGGTGGGAGAGACCCAGTACTTC.

In its sample, this clonotype was seen once. This may come from a read error, since a much larger clone is one base off. The rearrangement links TRBV6-1 to TRBJ1-2; 10 nucleotides match TRBD1. The CDR3 has 15 residues. Per germline, CDR1 MNHNS and CDR2 SASEGT. Losses at the gene ends were 4 bases for V and 4 bases for J; bases not matched to a gene: 6. The CDR3 sequence: CASSAGTGETYGYTF. In DNA, the CDR3 is TGTGCCAGCAGTGCCGGGACAGGGGAGACCTATGGCTACACCTTC.

This clonotype has more than one count but fewer than ten. The chain joins TRBV12-3 or TRBV12-4 to TRBJ2-1; tentative D call: TRBD2 (7 bases). The CDR3 has 16 residues. V was trimmed by 6 bases and J by 4 bases, leaving 19 bases between them. CDR3: CASSRTGGGPYNEQFF. The CDR3 DNA reads TGTGCCAGCAGCAGGACTGGCGGGGGCCCATACAATGAGCAGTTCTTC.

V and J are TRBV5-1 and TRBJ2-3; TRBD1 matches 8 bases. CDR3 size: 17 residues. J gave up 0 bases and V 5 bases, and 11 bases lay outside the gene matches. Germline CDR1 SGHRS, CDR2 YFSETQ. In DNA form, the CDR3 reads TGCGCCAGCAGTTTGCCTCTTGACAGGGGAAGCACAGATACGCAGTATTTT. As protein: CASSLPLDRGSTDTQYF.

This clonotype has only a few counts. The rearrangement joins TRBV7-6 to TRBJ2-6; tentative D call: TRBD1 (6 bases). This CDR3 has 21 amino acids. Germline V gene sequence: CDR1 SGHVS, CDR2 FNYEAQ. V shed 1 base and J shed 0 bases, with 22 bases lying between them. CDR3 DNA sequence: TGTGCCAGCAGCTTAGTGCCATGGGCCAGGGGATGGAGCTCTGGGGCCAACGTCCTGACTTTC. Amino acid sequence: CASSLVPWARGWSSGANVLTF.

The V and J genes are TRBV14 and TRBJ2-5, with 9 bases identical to TRBD2. This CDR3 is 15 amino acids long. From germline, CDR1 is SGHDN and CDR2 FVKESK. After removal of 6 bases from V and 4 bases from J, the junction contained 9 bases not matched to a gene. This CDR3 reads CASSPLSGGRETQYF. The CDR3 DNA reads as TGTGCCAGCAGTCCACTAAGCGGGGGGCGAGAGACCCAGTACTTC. The variable domain in full, completed from reference TRBV14 and TRBJ2-5, reads EAGVTQFPSHSVIEKGQTVTLRCDPISGHDNLYWYRRVMGKEIKFLLHFVKESKQDESGMPNNRFLAERTGGTYSTLKVQPAELEDSGVYFCASSPLSGGRETQYFGPGTRLLVL.

This sequence joins TRBV12-3 or TRBV12-4 and TRBJ2-3, with D possibly TRBD2 on 5 matching bases. The CDR3 length is 14 residues. The germline V and J ends were trimmed by 3 bases and 1 base, with 8 bases remaining between them. CDR3 bases: TGTGCCAGCAGTTTTGGGAGTCGCACAGATACGCAGTATTTT. Translated: CASSFGSRTDTQYF.

The chain uses TRBV11-2 and TRBJ2-3; D is possibly TRBD2 (6 bases). Trimming took off 3 bases at V and 3 bases at J, with 13 bases between the two ends. Germline loops: CDR1 SGHAT, CDR2 FQNNGV. This CDR3 has 15 residues. This CDR3 is CASSLGDFETDTQYF. In nucleotides, the CDR3 is TGTGCCAGCAGCTTGGGGGACTTCGAAACAGATACGCAGTATTTT.